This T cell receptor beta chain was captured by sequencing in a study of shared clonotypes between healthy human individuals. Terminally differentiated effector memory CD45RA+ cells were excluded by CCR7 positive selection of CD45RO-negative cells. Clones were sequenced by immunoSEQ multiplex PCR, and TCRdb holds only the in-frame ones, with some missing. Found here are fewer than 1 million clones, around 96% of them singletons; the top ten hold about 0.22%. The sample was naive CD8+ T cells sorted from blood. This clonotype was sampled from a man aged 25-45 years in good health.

The CDR3 here is CASSMGNHPGLAGVVMTTDTQYF. In DNA form, the CDR3 reads TGTGCCAGTAGTATGGGGAATCACCCGGGACTAGCGGGAGTGGTGATGACTACAGATACGCAGTATTTT. The chain is built from TRBV19 and TRBJ2-3; 14 nucleotides line up with TRBD2. Germline V CDR1 and CDR2: LNHDA, SQIVND (reference sequence). V was pared by 3 bases and J by 3 bases, with 23 bases of the junction left unmatched. This CDR3 is built from 23 residues.